What follows describes a single T cell receptor beta chain. The data were obtained in a study of blood T cell repertoires in COVID-19. Study-wide context: COVID-19 samples from acute and convalescent phases originated in the United States, Italy and Spain. Nucleic acid was either cDNA or gDNA, and it came from T cells, B-cell-depleted T cells, or PBMCs.

In the original analysis: Amplification with reference gene primers provided the estimates of nucleated cell counts. Using immunoSEQ multiplex PCR, the repertoire was profiled, and TCRdb retains in-frame clones only, with some absent. V and J calls and clone size are as listed in that table; D and trimming were resolved from the DNA. The profile shows some 65,000 clones, over 75% of them singletons. The V gene's germline CDR1 is SGHAT and CDR2 FQNNGV. The CDR3 runs 13 residues. V lost 5 bases and J lost 7, with 13 bases in between. The TCR was taken from an elderly man with acute or convalescent COVID-19. Sequencing was done on a sample of peripheral blood. The chain is built from TRBV11-2 and TRBJ2-3, with D possibly being TRBD2 (6 bases). The CDR3 loop reads CASSLSGTHTQYF. The DNA for the CDR3 is TGTGCCAGCAGCCTCTCCGGGACTCATACGCAGTATTTT.